These 21 T cell receptor beta chains came from one sample sequenced in a study of cytomegalovirus exposure and HLA in healthy donors. It was with 60 Vbeta and 13 Jbeta primers that the PCR ran. Profiled with immunoSEQ multiplex PCR; TCRdb holds only in-frame clones, not every one. The table lists approximately 150,000 clones, over 60% of them singletons. The specimen sequenced was PBMCs. Receptors originate from a woman aged 18-29 years in good health and CMV-seronegative.

The count of this clone is one. The rearrangement uses TRBV6-5 and TRBJ2-3, with 8 bases that match TRBD2. The CDR3 is 16 amino acids. V lost 0 bases, J lost 4 bases, and 6 bases stayed unmatched. Germline lookup yields CDR1 MNHEY and CDR2 SVGAGI. CDR3 DNA sequence: TGTGCCAGCAGTTACTCGCAAAGCGGGAGAGCAGATACGCAGTATTTT. Protein sequence: CASSYSQSGRADTQYF.

In this sample, this clone turned up a few times. The rearrangement uses TRBV28 and TRBJ1-3, with D possibly TRBD1 on 6 matching bases. From germline, CDR1 is MDHEN and CDR2 SYDVKM. The CDR3 covers 17 residues. V was pared by 5 bases and J by 2 bases, with 19 bases between. CDR3 sequence reads: CASSQGGVLMAGNTIYF. In DNA form, the CDR3 reads TGTGCCAGCAGTCAAGGGGGGGTTCTTATGGCTGGAAACACCATATATTTT.

In its sample, this clone was seen a few times. The gene calls are TRBV11-3 and TRBJ2-1; the D gene is possibly TRBD2 (5 bases). The CDR3 covers 14 residues. Trimming removed 5 bases from V and 4 bases from J, with 12 bases in between. Per the germline V gene, CDR1 is SGHNT and CDR2 is YENEEA. CDR3 in amino acids: CASSPWTEYNEQFF. In DNA, the CDR3 is TGTGCCAGCAGCCCTTGGACTGAATACAATGAGCAGTTCTTC.

This chain's CDR3 is CASSPNTGRTGNTIYF. DNA of the CDR3: TGTGCCAGCTCACCGAACACAGGGCGAACTGGAAACACCATATATTTT. This chain joins TRBV18 and TRBJ1-3; a weak D match, TRBD1 (6 bases). This CDR3 comprises 16 residues. V was shortened by 3 bases and J by 2 bases, with 14 bases between the two germline ends. The germline V gene has CDR1 KGHSH and CDR2 LQKENI.

The genes are TRBV28 and TRBJ1-3; TRBD1 aligns across 7 bases. Germline V gene lookup returns CDR1 MDHEN and CDR2 SYDVKM. Trimming cost V 6 bases and J 5 bases; bases outside gene matches: 7. This CDR3 comprises 14 residues. The DNA for the CDR3 is TGTGCCAGCAGACCCGGACAGGAAAGAAACACCATATATTTT. Protein product: CASRPGQERNTIYF.

This clone was counted once. This sequence joins TRBV30 and TRBJ1-5; 11 bases align to TRBD1. This CDR3 has 13 amino acids. Germline CDR1 and CDR2: GTSNPN and SVGIG (reference sequence). The CDR3 bases are TGTGCTTTGGACAGGGGGCTCCATCAGCCCCAGCATTTT. Encoded protein: CALDRGLHQPQHF.

V usage is TRBV7-2 and J usage is TRBJ2-1; D may be TRBD2 (5 bases). Trimming removed 3 bases from V and 4 bases from J, with 13 bases in between. From germline, CDR1 is SGHTA and CDR2 FQGNSA. This CDR3 has 15 residues. CDR3 coding DNA: TGTGCCAGCAGCTTCACTAGTCGGGCTTACAATGAGCAGTTCTTC. It translates to CASSFTSRAYNEQFF.

The chain links TRBV25-1 to TRBJ2-7; D gene ambiguous. This CDR3 region has 11 residues. Germline values: CDR1 MGHDK, CDR2 SYGVNS. Trimming cost V 4 bases and J 3 bases, with 4 bases left between them. The CDR3, as DNA: TGTGCCAGCAGTGCAAACTACGAGCAGTACTTC. Translation: CASSANYEQYF.

In regard to this clone: The germline gene is not matched at one end of the junction; a read error may be the cause. The V and J genes are TRBV4-1 and TRBJ2-4; D may be TRBD1 (5 bases). The CDR3 is 14 residues long. The V gene's germline CDR1 is MGHRA and CDR2 YSYEKL. Here the CDR3 DNA reads TGCGCCAGCAGCCACAGGGTGGCCAAAAACAGTCAGTACTTC. Protein: CASSHRVAKNSQYF.

The genes are TRBV5-1 and TRBJ2-1, with D possibly being TRBD2 (5 bases). CDR1 is SGHRS, CDR2 YFSETQ, per germline. Trimming left V 7 bases short and J 0 bases short, with 17 bases between. The CDR3 is 16 residues long. CDR3 DNA sequence: TGCGCCAGCTCCTTGGGCGGGCCAAGCTCCTACAATGAGCAGTTCTTC. It specifies CASSLGGPSSYNEQFF.

J is TRBJ2-7 and V is TRBV6-1; D is possibly TRBD1 (6 bases). This CDR3 spans 15 amino acids. V was clipped by 3 bases and J by 3 bases, with 15 bases between them. CDR1 and CDR2 (germline): MNHNS, SASEGT. The CDR3 nucleotides are TGTGCCAGCAGTGATCCATCAACAGGGCTCTACGAGCAGTACGTC. It codes for CASSDPSTGLYEQYV.

The rearrangement uses TRBV6-5 and TRBJ2-7; 11 positions match TRBD1. The V gene's germline CDR1 is MNHEY and CDR2 SVGAGI. The CDR3 covers 16 residues. With 3 bases clipped from V and 0 bases from J, the junction kept 4 bases outside the gene matches. The CDR3 DNA reads TGTGCCAGCAGTTATTCCGGGACAGGGGGCTCCTACGAGCAGTACTTC. This sequence encodes CASSYSGTGGSYEQYF.

The V and J genes are TRBV7-7 and TRBJ2-5; TRBD2 aligns across 7 bases. The CDR3 runs 16 residues. The germline V gene has CDR1 SSHAT and CDR2 FNYEAQ (reference sequence). V gave up 0 bases and J gave up 4 bases; unmatched junction bases: 8. CDR3: CASSLAGGIRGETQYF. The CDR3 DNA is TGTGCCAGCAGCTTAGCGGGGGGGATCCGTGGAGAGACCCAGTACTTC. Full variable domain (missing parts from reference TRBV7-7 and TRBJ2-5): GAGVSQSPRYKVTKRGQDVTLRCDPISSHATLYWYQQALGQGPEFLTYFNYEAQPDKSGLPSDRFSAERPEGSISTLTIQRTEQRDSAMYRCASSLAGGIRGETQYFGPGTRLLVL.

The chain links TRBV4-2 to TRBJ2-7; weak D call: TRBD2 (5 bases). Germline CDR1 reads LGHNA; CDR2 reads YNFKEQ. This CDR3 has 16 residues. The V end was cut by 0 bases, the J end by 1 base, with 13 bases between. CDR3 sequence: CASSQDEGWWSYEQYF. As DNA, the CDR3 is TGTGCCAGCAGCCAAGATGAGGGTTGGTGGTCCTACGAGCAGTACTTC.

The chain couples TRBV5-4 to TRBJ2-3; the D gene is possibly TRBD2 (5 bases). Germline V gene data show CDR1 as SGHNT and CDR2 as YYREEE (reference sequence). This CDR3 has 14 amino acids. V lost 0 bases, J lost 4 bases, and 9 bases lay in between. The CDR3 spells CASSLGLASDTQYF. CDR3 in DNA: TGTGCCAGCAGCTTGGGTCTAGCATCAGATACGCAGTATTTT.

CDR3 loop: CASSAQNPNTEAFF. CDR3 in DNA: TGTGCCAGCAGCGCACAGAATCCTAACACTGAAGCTTTCTTT. This chain uses TRBV7-9 with TRBJ1-1; D is uncertain. The CDR3 is made up of 14 amino acids. With 5 bases removed from V and 2 bases from J, the gap between germline ends came to 12 bases. CDR1 SEHNR and CDR2 FQNEAQ come from the germline V gene (reference sequence).

This chain links TRBV29-1 with TRBJ1-2, with 8 bases fitting TRBD1. This CDR3 region has 12 residues. Per the germline V gene, CDR1 is SQVTM and CDR2 is ANQGSEA. After removal of 6 bases from V and 4 bases from J, the junction contained 4 bases not matched to a gene. The CDR3 DNA is TGCAGCGTCGCTGACAGGGGCTATGGCTACACCTTC. Translated: CSVADRGYGYTF.

The V gene is TRBV7-8, the J gene TRBJ2-1; 14 positions match TRBD2. V shed 1 base and J 4 bases; nucleotides not matched to a gene: 6. CDR1 is SGHVS, CDR2 FQNEAQ, per germline. The length of the CDR3 is 18 residues. The CDR3 DNA is TGTGCCAGCAGCTTAGGAAGGACTAGCGGGGGGATTTACAATGAGCAGTTCTTC. Protein product: CASSLGRTSGGIYNEQFF.

The rearrangement uses TRBV6-4 and TRBJ1-5, with D unresolved. V dropped 8 bases and J dropped 7 bases, with 6 bases sitting between them. Germline-derived CDR1 and CDR2 are MRHNA and SNTAGT. The CDR3 runs to 10 residues. CDR3 DNA sequence: TGTGCCAGCCCGGGGCAGCCCCAGCATTTT. Translated, it gives CASPGQPQHF.

The rearrangement uses TRBV7-9 and TRBJ1-4, with 7 bases aligning to TRBD1. The CDR3 covers 13 residues. Germline trimming cut 4 bases from V and 7 bases from J; bases unmatched to any gene: 3. CDR1 SEHNR and CDR2 FQNEAQ come from the germline V gene (reference sequence). CDR3 nucleotide sequence: TGTGCCAGCAGCTACTCAGGGGGTGAAAAACTGTTTTTT. Translated, it gives CASSYSGGEKLFF.

In this sample, this clone turned up a few times. The chain has TRBV18 and TRBJ2-7, with TRBD1 matching 10 bases. Trimming at V came to 1 base and at J to 4 bases, leaving 7 bases not matched to a gene. This CDR3 contains 16 residues. Germline assignment: CDR1 KGHSH and CDR2 LQKENI. CDR3 protein: CASSPLNGQGGYEQYF. CDR3 coding DNA: TGTGCCAGCTCACCACTGAACGGACAGGGGGGATACGAGCAGTACTTC.